These 9 T cell receptor beta chains share one sample of origin, sequenced in a study of graft-versus-host responses after intestinal transplantation. Data came from immunoSEQ multiplex PCR; TCRdb stores just in-frame clones and leaves some out. The sample carries under 90,000 clones, roughly 90% recorded once. These receptors have no identified antigens. Specimen: unstimulated CD8+ T cells sorted from spleen or lymph node cells, collected before transplant. The receptors stem from a human donor who was the organ donor for an intestinal transplant.

The rearrangement joins TRBV9 to TRBJ2-1; 11 bases agree with TRBD2. The germline CDR1 and CDR2 sequences are SGDLS and YYNGEE. CDR3 length: 18 residues. The junction had 10 bases not matched to a gene; V was cut back by 5 bases and J by 0 bases. CDR3 residues: CASRRGHSGGASYNEQFF. DNA for the CDR3: TGTGCCAGCAGACGCGGACATAGCGGGGGGGCCTCCTACAATGAGCAGTTCTTC.

V gene TRBV4-1 combines with J gene TRBJ1-1; 7 bases fit TRBD1. The V and J ends lost 0 bases and 0 bases, in that order; junction bases with no gene match: 7. Germline V lookup: CDR1 MGHRA, CDR2 YSYEKL. The CDR3 contains 17 residues. The chain's CDR3 is CASSQDWAGGMNTEAFF. DNA of the CDR3: TGCGCCAGCAGCCAAGATTGGGCAGGGGGGATGAACACTGAAGCTTTCTTT.

The chain is built from TRBV28 and TRBJ1-1; a weak D match, TRBD1 (6 bases). Germline CDR1 and CDR2: MDHEN and SYDVKM. This CDR3 contains 15 residues. Trimming shortened V by 7 bases and J by 5 bases, and 20 bases separated the two germline ends. The CDR3 DNA reads as TGTGCCAGCACCCGCCCGAAGAGGGGGATTACTGAAGCTTTCTTT. It encodes CASTRPKRGITEAFF.

V usage is TRBV5-3 and J usage is TRBJ1-2; 10 bases are shared with TRBD1. TRBV5-3 is noted as an ORF with a role that remains uncertain. The CDR3 covers 15 residues. Trimming cost V 3 bases and J 3 bases; bases outside gene matches: 5. The CDR3 DNA is TGTGCCAGAAGCTGGGACAGGGGAGGGTACTATGGCTACACCTTC. It is translated as CARSWDRGGYYGYTF.

The chain employs TRBV2 and TRBJ2-1, with 8 bases matching TRBD1. The V gene's germline CDR1 is SNHLY and CDR2 FYNNEI. This CDR3 contains 14 residues. The J segment lost 5 bases and the V segment lost 6 bases, leaving 6 bases of the junction unmatched. The DNA of the CDR3 is TGTGCCAGCAGGGACAGGGTGGACCACAATGAGCAGTTCTTC. The encoded protein is CASRDRVDHNEQFF.

The chain couples TRBV6-1 to TRBJ2-7, with a tentative D call TRBD2 (6 bases). Trimming removed 5 bases from V and 7 bases from J, with 21 bases in between. This CDR3 spans 15 amino acids. The V gene's germline CDR1 is MNHNS and CDR2 SASEGT. The DNA for the CDR3 is TGTGCCAGCAGTTTCGTGGAGGGAAATCTTAGGGAGCAGTACGTC. Translation: CASSFVEGNLREQYV.

Written as DNA, the CDR3 is TGTGCCAGCAGCTCACTAGCGGGGGGCACCGGGGAGCTGTTTTTT. Its protein is CASSSLAGGTGELFF. This sequence joins TRBV5-6 and TRBJ2-2; TRBD2 matches at 12 bases. CDR1 is SGHDT, CDR2 YYEEEE, per germline. V shed 3 bases and J 4 bases; nucleotides not matched to a gene: 1. The CDR3 spans 15 residues.

The V gene is TRBV4-1, the J gene TRBJ1-1; D uncertain. This CDR3 has 17 amino acids. V was shortened by 1 base and J by 0 bases, with 15 bases between the two germline ends. Germline V gives CDR1 MGHRA, CDR2 YSYEKL. CDR3 sequence reads: CASSQGAPITLNTEAFF. The CDR3 region has the DNA TGCGCCAGCAGCCAAGGGGCGCCAATCACACTGAACACTGAAGCTTTCTTT.

The V gene is TRBV28, the J gene TRBJ1-5; D is possibly TRBD1 (5 bases). Germline CDR1 reads MDHEN; CDR2 reads SYDVKM. Trimming removed 4 bases at V and 3 bases at J, with 13 bases between. The length of the CDR3 is 15 residues. CDR3 residues: CASSSPAGTNQPQHF. The DNA for the CDR3 is TGTGCCAGCAGTTCCCCAGCGGGGACCAATCAGCCCCAGCATTTT.